The clone carrying this T cell receptor (beta chain) was counted ten times or more. As yet, its antigen is unknown. The data are from a study of T cells in Graves' hyperthyroidism and ophthalmopathy. At the level of the study: Peripheral blood was acquired at first diagnosis, ahead of any therapy whatsoever. Study-wide results and caveats: Most clonotypes expanded in the thyroid (above 0.001) were also present in blood.

Trimming shortened V by 5 bases and J by 5 bases, and 12 bases separated the two germline ends. The germline CDR1 and CDR2 sequences are SGHAT and FQNNGV. The CDR3 consists of 13 residues. RNA transcripts were the template for amplifying TCR beta CDR3 regions. HTBI primers were employed in a first-round RT-PCR of the TCR CDR3. Each CDR3 protein gets one entry after TCRdb re-called the multiplex PCR reads with MiXCR. The sample carries over 400,000 distinct CDR3 sequences, around a fifth recorded once. The sample comprised blood. The V gene is TRBV11-2, the J gene TRBJ2-5; D perhaps matches TRBD1 (6 bases). The TCR was taken from an older woman with Graves' ophthalmopathy. The CDR3 DNA is TGTGCCAGCAGCCTACAGGGTTATGAGACCCAGTACTTC. Its protein product is CASSLQGYETQYF.